This TCR beta chain came from a study of T cell responses to AZD1222 COVID-19 vaccine. Regarding the study as a whole: Regions 160-218 and 743-854 held dominance among vaccine-associated CD4 TCRs, which spanned spike. Scientists sampled the repertoires only once the peak T cell response had passed.

Trimming removed 5 bases at V and 3 bases at J, with 11 bases between. Germline CDR1 and CDR2: ENHRY and SYGVKD. The CDR3 spans 13 residues. To note about this clone: The antigen is unknown.

Data came from immunoSEQ multiplex PCR; TCRdb stores just in-frame clones and leaves some out. This table has tens of thousands of clones, 70% to 90% appearing once. The source material was peripheral blood, sampled 28 days after the second AZD1222 dose. The chain links TRBV10-3 to TRBJ2-7, with D maybe TRBD2 (5 bases). This clonotype was obtained from an adult who received the AZD1222 COVID-19 vaccine. CDR3 DNA sequence: TGTGCCATCAGTACCGACGGGGACTACGAGCAGTACTTC. Protein sequence: CAISTDGDYEQYF.